What follows are 25 T cell receptor beta chains derived from one specimen sequenced in a study of T cell changes during pregnancy in multiple sclerosis. Produced via immunoSEQ multiplex PCR; TCRdb's table is partial and in-frame only. The table has around 92,000 clones, over 85% seen once. The starting material was peripheral blood, obtained in the first trimester of pregnancy. The receptors were gathered from a female donor with multiple sclerosis, enrolled in a pregnancy study.

A remark on this clone: Other DNA sequences of this sample code for an identical CDR3. This chain uses TRBV6-1 with TRBJ1-1, with 7 bases lining up with TRBD1. The V gene end was trimmed by 1 base and the J gene end by 3 bases; junction bases not matched to a gene: 2. The CDR3 sequence is 14 residues long. Per germline, CDR1 MNHNS and CDR2 SASEGT. This chain's CDR3 is CASSEDRGDTEAFF. CDR3 DNA: TGTGCCAGCAGTGAAGACAGGGGCGACACTGAAGCTTTCTTT.

In DNA form, the CDR3 reads TGTGCCAGCAGCTTCTTGGGAGGGGGAACCAAAAACATTCAGTACTTC. Amino acid sequence: CASSFLGGGTKNIQYF. The chain links TRBV5-4 to TRBJ2-4, with D possibly TRBD2 on 7 matching bases. This CDR3 region has 16 residues. The V gene lost 2 bases and the J gene lost 2 bases, with 14 bases spanning the gap. From germline, CDR1 is SGHNT and CDR2 YYREEE (reference sequence).

The rearrangement uses TRBV2 and TRBJ1-5; 7 bases are shared with TRBD1. Germline-derived CDR1 and CDR2 are SNHLY and FYNNEI. This CDR3 comprises 12 residues. V lost 7 bases, J lost 4 bases, and 1 base stayed unmatched. CDR3 DNA: TGTGCCAGCAAACAGGGGAATCAGCCCCAGCATTTT. It codes for CASKQGNQPQHF.

The chain uses TRBV6-1 and TRBJ2-7; possible D gene TRBD2, 6 bases. Per germline, CDR1 MNHNS and CDR2 SASEGT. The CDR3 length is 14 residues. Trimming shortened V by 3 bases and J by 2 bases, and 11 bases separated the two germline ends. The CDR3 loop reads CASSDFWGAYEQYF. The CDR3 region has the DNA TGTGCCAGCAGTGATTTTTGGGGGGCCTACGAGCAGTACTTC.

This sequence joins TRBV5-6 and TRBJ2-4; D is perhaps TRBD2 (5 bases). The ends were cut back, 4 bases at V and 8 bases at J, with 10 bases in the middle. The CDR3 loop spans 12 amino acids. Germline CDR1 is SGHDT and CDR2 is YYEEEE. The CDR3 region is CASSPGRDIQYF. CDR3 sequence (DNA): TGTGCCAGCAGCCCCGGGCGGGACATTCAGTACTTC.

The chain couples TRBV6-1 to TRBJ1-1, with D perhaps TRBD1 (6 bases). The CDR3 covers 15 residues. V lost 10 bases, J lost 4 bases, and 22 bases lay in between. Germline CDR1 reads MNHNS; CDR2 reads SASEGT. The CDR3 coding sequence is TGTGCCACCCACTACTTTGGGGGCGGCGGCACTGAAGCTTTCTTT. It encodes CATHYFGGGGTEAFF.

The chain joins TRBV19 to TRBJ1-1, with D possibly TRBD1 on 5 matching bases. V lost 10 bases and J lost 1, with 13 bases in between. This CDR3 has 13 amino acids. Germline CDR1 reads LNHDA; CDR2 reads SQIVND (reference sequence). DNA for the CDR3: TGTGCCACCCAGGCGGGGGGGAACACTGAAGCTTTCTTT. Its translation is CATQAGGNTEAFF.

The rearrangement links TRBV6-6 to TRBJ1-3; the D gene is possibly TRBD1 (5 bases). CDR1 is MNHNY, CDR2 SVGAGI, per germline (reference sequence). The V end was cut by 10 bases, the J end by 2 bases, with 18 bases between. This CDR3 spans 15 amino acids. CDR3 DNA sequence: TGTGCCATCGTCGGGTGGGGGGGACCTGGAAACACCATATATTTT. Translated, it gives CAIVGWGGPGNTIYF.

This chain uses TRBV2 with TRBJ2-7; D is possibly TRBD1 (6 bases). This CDR3 spans 12 amino acids. Germline V gene lookup returns CDR1 SNHLY and CDR2 FYNNEI. The V gene lost 7 bases and the J gene lost 2 bases, with 9 bases spanning the gap. The DNA of the CDR3 is TGTGCCAGCACAAGACAGGCCTACGAGCAGTACTTC. This codes for CASTRQAYEQYF.

The chain links TRBV7-2 to TRBJ2-3; 8 bases agree with TRBD2. The CDR3 is made up of 15 amino acids. With 7 bases clipped from V and 2 bases from J, the junction kept 8 bases outside the gene matches. Germline-derived CDR1 and CDR2 are SGHTA and FQGNSA. CDR3 DNA sequence: TGTGCCAGCAATCGGGGGGGCCCAAACACAGATACGCAGTATTTT. Translated: CASNRGGPNTDTQYF.

This chain uses TRBV5-1 with TRBJ2-7; 9 nucleotides agree with TRBD1. Germline-derived CDR1 and CDR2 are SGHRS and YFSETQ. This CDR3 spans 13 amino acids. V shed 4 bases and J 4 bases; nucleotides not matched to a gene: 3. DNA of the CDR3: TGCGCCAGCAGCACGGGACAGGGTTACGAGCAGTACTTC. This codes for CASSTGQGYEQYF.

V gene TRBV5-5 combines with J gene TRBJ1-6; D perhaps matches TRBD1 (5 bases). The CDR3 loop spans 12 amino acids. Between the trimmed V and J ends, which lost 6 bases and 7 bases, there was a span of 8 bases. Germline V lookup: CDR1 SGHKS, CDR2 YYEKEE (reference sequence). The CDR3 DNA sequence: TGTGCCAGCAAACAGGTAAATTCACCCCTCCACTTT. Protein product: CASKQVNSPLHF.

The chain uses TRBV19 and TRBJ1-5; 11 bases line up with TRBD1. The CDR3 totals 14 residues. V shed 5 bases and J 7 bases; nucleotides not matched to a gene: 4. CDR1 is LNHDA, CDR2 SQIVND, per germline (reference sequence). For the CDR3, the DNA is TGTGCCAGTAGTGGGACAGGGGGTTGGCAGCCCCAGCATTTT. Its protein is CASSGTGGWQPQHF.

The chain is built from TRBV25-1 and TRBJ2-3, with a weak D call TRBD2 (6 bases). This CDR3 is built from 9 residues. Germline V gene sequence: CDR1 MGHDK, CDR2 SYGVNS. For the CDR3, the DNA is TGTGGGGCGGGGGATACGCAGTATTTT. This codes for CGAGDTQYF. The full variable domain, its missing parts supplied by reference TRBV25-1 and TRBJ2-3, is EADIYQTPRYLVIGTGKKITLECSQTMGHDKMYWYQQDPGMELHLIHYSYGVNSTEKGDLSSESTVSRIRTEHFPLTLESARPSHTSQYLCGAGDTQYFGPGTRLTVL.

In its sample, this clone was seen once. V is TRBV21-1 and J is TRBJ2-5; no check of the table's D call, TRBD1, against the DNA was made. TRBV21-1 is deemed a pseudogene. This CDR3 comprises 18 residues. CDR3 nucleotide sequence: TGTGCCAGCAGCAAATGGGGGGTGGACAGGCAACTCCAAGAGACCCAGTACTTC. It encodes CASSKWGVDRQLQETQYF.

The rearrangement uses TRBV7-9 and TRBJ1-1; 11 nucleotides agree with TRBD1. The CDR3 is 15 amino acids. J was trimmed by 8 bases and V by 5 bases; bases with no gene match: 10. CDR1 and CDR2 from the germline V gene are SEHNR and FQNEAQ (reference sequence). The CDR3 coding sequence is TGTGCCAGCAGCCCCGGACAGGGGGCCGGGGAAGAAGCTTTCTTT. Encoded protein: CASSPGQGAGEEAFF. Together with reference TRBV7-9 and TRBJ1-1, the CDR3 gives the full variable domain: DTGVSQNPRHKITKRGQNVTFRCDPISEHNRLYWYRQTLGQGPEFLTYFQNEAQLEKSRLLSDRFSAERPKGSFSTLEIQRTEQGDSAMYLCASSPGQGAGEEAFFGQGTRLTVV.

The chain couples TRBV4-2 to TRBJ2-2; D possibly corresponds to TRBD1 (6 bases). The CDR3 has 17 residues. CDR1 is LGHNA, CDR2 YNFKEQ, per germline. V was shortened by 1 base and J by 2 bases, with 14 bases between the two germline ends. CDR3 region: CASSQGYRAVNTGELFF. The DNA for the CDR3 is TGTGCCAGCAGCCAAGGGTACAGGGCCGTCAACACCGGGGAGCTGTTTTTT.

This clone appeared a single time. The V gene is TRBV5-1, the J gene TRBJ2-7; D is unclear. V lost 1 base and J 2 bases, leaving 7 bases between the germline ends. The CDR3 is 13 residues long. Germline assignment: CDR1 SGHRS and CDR2 YFSETQ. The DNA of the CDR3 is TGCGCCAGCAGCTTGCACGGAGCCTACGAGCAGTACTTC. Amino acid sequence: CASSLHGAYEQYF.

J is TRBJ1-2 and V is TRBV29-1; D remains unclear. Per germline, CDR1 SQVTM and CDR2 ANQGSEA. There are 14 residues in the CDR3. V was shortened by 0 bases and J by 1 base, with 9 bases between the two germline ends. The CDR3 nucleotides read TGCAGCGTTGAAGAGGCGGATCTTAACTATGGCTACACCTTC. Its translation: CSVEEADLNYGYTF.

The genes are TRBV9 and TRBJ2-1; D gene ambiguous. Germline-derived CDR1 and CDR2 are SGDLS and YYNGEE. V was clipped by 0 bases and J by 7 bases, with 14 bases between them. The length of the CDR3 is 15 residues. Written as DNA, the CDR3 is TGTGCCAGCAGCGTAGGGGTTAGCTCGGGTAATGAGCAGTTCTTC. Encoded protein: CASSVGVSSGNEQFF.

The chain links TRBV27 to TRBJ1-3; D possibly corresponds to TRBD1 (5 bases). This CDR3 has 14 residues. From germline, CDR1 is MNHEY and CDR2 SMNVEV (reference sequence). Trimming removed 8 bases at V and 3 bases at J, with 14 bases between. The CDR3 DNA follows: TGTGCCAGCCAAGAATCAGGGTATGGAAACACCATATATTTT. This gives the protein CASQESGYGNTIYF.

The chain links TRBV2 to TRBJ2-7, with D tentatively TRBD2 (6 bases). Germline CDR1 and CDR2: SNHLY and FYNNEI. The V end lost 0 bases, the J end lost 0 bases, and 12 bases lay between the germline ends. The CDR3 contains 16 residues. The DNA of the CDR3 is TGTGCCAGCAGTGAAGCGGCGGGGTTTAGCTCCTACGAGCAGTACTTC. It encodes CASSEAAGFSSYEQYF.

V usage is TRBV7-9 and J usage is TRBJ1-6; maybe TRBD1 (5 bases). The CDR3 is made up of 15 amino acids. V lost 1 base, J lost 6 bases, and 10 bases lay in between. Germline loops: CDR1 SEHNR, CDR2 FQNEAQ (reference sequence). In nucleotides, the CDR3 is TGTGCCAGCAGCTTAGGGTGGACAACTAATTCACCCCTCCACTTT. Translated: CASSLGWTTNSPLHF.

The chain employs TRBV7-9 and TRBJ1-1; possibly TRBD1 for D (6 bases). V shed 3 bases and J shed 4 bases, with 12 bases lying between them. CDR1 and CDR2 from the germline V gene are SEHNR and FQNEAQ (reference sequence). The CDR3 length is 14 residues. The CDR3 reads CASSFSTGSTEAFF. CDR3 nucleotides: TGTGCCAGCAGCTTTTCGACAGGATCCACTGAAGCTTTCTTT.

The genes are TRBV13 and TRBJ2-5, with TRBD2 as a possible D gene (5 bases). Trimming cost V 8 bases and J 1 base, with 17 bases left between them. The CDR3 extends over 15 amino acids. In germline, CDR1 is PRHDT, CDR2 FYEKMQ (reference sequence). For the CDR3, the DNA is TGTGCCAGCGGGGAGAGAGGCCTCTTCCAAGAGACCCAGTACTTC. Encoded protein: CASGERGLFQETQYF. The full variable domain, with the rest looked up from reference TRBV13 and TRBJ2-5, is AAGVIQSPRHLIKEKRETATLKCYPIPRHDTVYWYQQGPGQDPQFLISFYEKMQSDKGSIPDRFSAQQFSDYHSELNMSSLELGDSALYFCASGERGLFQETQYFGPGTRLLVL.